These 15 T cell receptor beta chains originate from one sample sequenced in a study of shared clonotypes between healthy human individuals. Naive CD8 isolation took CD45RO-negative cells positively selected for CCR7 and excluded terminally differentiated effector memory CD45RA+ cells. Assay: immunoSEQ multiplex PCR; the TCRdb copy retains only in-frame clones and omits some. The table lists approximately 650,000 clones, around 95% of them singletons. Material: naive CD8+ T cells sorted from blood. Receptors originate from a woman under 40 in good health.

Details on this clone: The junction and the germline gene differ at one end; a read error may be behind it. The genes are TRBV27 and TRBJ2-7; D is unresolved. The CDR3 contains 14 residues. In germline, CDR1 is MNHEY, CDR2 SMNVEV (reference sequence). The CDR3 here is CASSPHYPSHEQYF. The CDR3 DNA sequence: TGTGCCAGCAGTCCCCACTACCCCTCCCACGAGCAGTACTTC.

The rearrangement uses TRBV25-1 and TRBJ2-7; perhaps TRBD2 as D (5 bases). With 3 bases removed from V and 3 bases from J, the gap between germline ends came to 15 bases. This CDR3 is built from 15 residues. CDR1 and CDR2 (germline): MGHDK, SYGVNS. CDR3 in DNA: TGTGCCAGCAGTGATCGCTGGACTCCCTTCTACGAGCAGTACTTC. Protein product: CASSDRWTPFYEQYF.

This clone was recorded once. The chain employs TRBV5-5 and TRBJ2-7; the match to TRBD2 covers 11 bases. This CDR3 has 15 residues. Germline V lookup: CDR1 SGHKS, CDR2 YYEKEE (reference sequence). Trimming cost V 4 bases and J 1 base; bases outside gene matches: 4. CDR3 amino acids: CASSPSGRHSYEQYF. The CDR3, as DNA: TGTGCCAGCAGCCCTAGCGGGAGGCATTCCTACGAGCAGTACTTC.

Here the CDR3 DNA reads TGTGCCAGCAGTGTGGGACAGGGGGCGTCATTAAGCTACGAGCAGTACTTC. It codes for CASSVGQGASLSYEQYF. The chain links TRBV2 to TRBJ2-5; 12 bases are a match to TRBD1. The end of the DNA is better explained by TRBJ2-7, so the J call may be wrong. This CDR3 is 17 amino acids long. The germline V gene encodes CDR1 SNHLY and CDR2 FYNNEI.

The chain recombines TRBV9 with TRBJ1-1; no clear D. CDR3 size: 15 residues. Trimming removed 0 bases at V and 0 bases at J, with 9 bases between. CDR1 SGDLS and CDR2 YYNGEE come from the germline V gene. The CDR3 protein is CASSVGSALNTEAFF. For the CDR3, the DNA is TGTGCCAGCAGCGTAGGTTCGGCATTGAACACTGAAGCTTTCTTT. Supplemented by reference TRBV9 and TRBJ1-1, the full variable domain reads DSGVTQTPKHLITATGQRVTLRCSPRSGDLSVYWYQQSLDQGLQFLIQYYNGEERAKGNILERFSAQQFPDLHSELNLSSLELGDSALYFCASSVGSALNTEAFFGQGTRLTVV.

This chain links TRBV27 with TRBJ1-2, with 8 bases aligning to TRBD1. The germline V gene encodes CDR1 MNHEY and CDR2 SMNVEV (reference sequence). This CDR3 has 14 residues. Trimming took 3 bases from V and 6 from J; bases not matched to a gene: 6. CDR3 sequence: CASSLAGGANGYTF. The CDR3 region has the DNA TGTGCCAGCAGTTTGGCAGGGGGCGCGAATGGCTACACCTTC.

The genes are TRBV6-1 and TRBJ2-7, with no clear D. This CDR3 has 15 residues. Germline-derived CDR1 and CDR2 are MNHNS and SASEGT. The V end lost 0 bases, the J end lost 0 bases, and 9 bases lay between the germline ends. The CDR3 region has the DNA TGTGCCAGCAGTGAAGCGCTTGACCCCTCCTACGAGCAGTACTTC. This translates into CASSEALDPSYEQYF.

The V call is TRBV6-1, the J call TRBJ1-2; D not resolved. Trimming cost V 1 base and J 2 bases, with 14 bases left between them. The CDR3 has 16 amino acids. Per the germline V gene, CDR1 is MNHNS and CDR2 is SASEGT. CDR3 nucleotide sequence: TGTGCCAGCAGTGAAGGGGCCGGGGTCCCAAACTATGGCTACACCTTC. Amino acid sequence: CASSEGAGVPNYGYTF.

This chain joins TRBV6-6 and TRBJ1-1, with a possible D match to TRBD1 (5 bases). The length of the CDR3 is 14 residues. The germline CDR1 and CDR2 sequences are MNHNY and SVGAGI (reference sequence). Between the trimmed V and J ends, which lost 7 bases and 4 bases, there was a span of 16 bases. This CDR3 is CASKWAEGSTEAFF. The DNA of the CDR3 is TGTGCCAGCAAATGGGCGGAGGGGAGCACTGAAGCTTTCTTT.

The chain has TRBV5-4 and TRBJ1-2; possible D gene TRBD1, 5 bases. The CDR3 sequence is 14 residues long. The V gene lost 4 bases and the J gene lost 3 bases, with 13 bases spanning the gap. CDR1 is SGHNT, CDR2 YYREEE, per germline (reference sequence). DNA for the CDR3: TGTGCCAGCAGCAGCCGGGACGGGCACTATGGCTACACCTTC. It codes for CASSSRDGHYGYTF.

This CDR3 reads CASSQGQGFSVSGANVLTF. CDR3 in DNA: TGTGCCAGCAGCCAAGGACAGGGGTTCTCCGTCTCTGGGGCCAACGTCCTGACTTTC. The rearrangement joins TRBV14 to TRBJ2-6; 8 bases align to TRBD1. CDR1 and CDR2 from the germline V gene are SGHDN and FVKESK. The CDR3 sequence is 19 residues long. J lost 0 bases, V lost 1 base, and 8 bases had no gene match. Combining the CDR3 with reference TRBV14 and TRBJ2-6 gives the whole variable domain EAGVTQFPSHSVIEKGQTVTLRCDPISGHDNLYWYRRVMGKEIKFLLHFVKESKQDESGMPNNRFLAERTGGTYSTLKVQPAELEDSGVYFCASSQGQGFSVSGANVLTFGAGSRLTVL.

The chain carries TRBV4-2 and TRBJ1-5; 7 bases agree with TRBD1. CDR3 length: 15 amino acids. Looked up from germline, CDR1 is LGHNA and CDR2 is YNFKEQ. After removal of 0 bases from V and 4 bases from J, the junction contained 3 bases not matched to a gene. The CDR3 protein is CASSQDGDRNQPQHF. The CDR3 DNA sequence: TGTGCCAGCAGCCAAGATGGGGACAGAAATCAGCCCCAGCATTTT.

This rearrangement joins TRBV13 to TRBJ2-7; TRBD2 might be the D (6 bases). CDR1 and CDR2 (germline): PRHDT, FYEKMQ (reference sequence). This CDR3 is built from 13 residues. V lost 3 bases and J 1 base, leaving 7 bases between the germline ends. The CDR3 reads CASSFGGSYEQYF. DNA of the CDR3: TGTGCCAGCAGCTTCGGGGGATCCTACGAGCAGTACTTC.

This rearrangement joins TRBV11-2 to TRBJ1-4; 12 positions agree with TRBD1. The V gene's germline CDR1 is SGHAT and CDR2 FQNNGV. Trimming at V came to 7 bases and at J to 8 bases, leaving 2 bases not matched to a gene. CDR3 size: 13 residues. The CDR3 here is CASTGTGGEKLFF. CDR3 DNA sequence: TGTGCCAGCACCGGGACAGGGGGCGAAAAACTGTTTTTT.

V and J are TRBV9 and TRBJ2-1; 9 bases align to TRBD2. CDR1 is SGDLS, CDR2 YYNGEE, per germline. The CDR3 is 15 residues long. J was trimmed by 8 bases and V by 7 bases; bases with no gene match: 13. CDR3 bases: TGTGCCAGCCATCCCGGTCTAGCGGGAATCCATGAGCAGTTCTTC. Its translation: CASHPGLAGIHEQFF.